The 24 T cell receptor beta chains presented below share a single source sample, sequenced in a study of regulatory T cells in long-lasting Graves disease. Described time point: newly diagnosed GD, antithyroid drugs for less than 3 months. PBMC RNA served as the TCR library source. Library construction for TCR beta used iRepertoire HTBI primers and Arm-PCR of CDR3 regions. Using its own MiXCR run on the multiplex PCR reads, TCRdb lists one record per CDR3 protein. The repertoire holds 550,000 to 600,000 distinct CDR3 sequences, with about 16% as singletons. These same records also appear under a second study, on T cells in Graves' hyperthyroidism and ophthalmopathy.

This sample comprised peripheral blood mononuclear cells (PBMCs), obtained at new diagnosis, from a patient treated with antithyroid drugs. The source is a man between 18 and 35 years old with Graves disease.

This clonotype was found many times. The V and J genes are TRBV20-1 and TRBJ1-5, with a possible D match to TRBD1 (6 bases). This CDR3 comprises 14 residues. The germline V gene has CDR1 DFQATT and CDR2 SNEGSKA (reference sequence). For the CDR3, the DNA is TGCAGCCCAAGCGCAGGGGCGAGCAATCAGCCCCAGCATTTT. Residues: CSPSAGASNQPQHF.

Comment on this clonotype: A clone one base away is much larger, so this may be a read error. The CDR3 spells CASSATSTDAQYF. CDR3 DNA: TGTGCCAGCAGTGCCACTAGCACAGATGCGCAGTATTTT. The V gene is TRBV12-3 or TRBV12-4, the J gene TRBJ2-3; maybe TRBD2 (6 bases). The CDR3 runs to 13 residues.

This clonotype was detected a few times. The CDR3 nucleotides read TGTGCCAGCAGCGTAGGCCCCGAGGGAGGTCAGCCCCAGCATTTT. Translating it yields CASSVGPEGGQPQHF. This rearrangement joins TRBV9 to TRBJ1-5; D is unclear. The CDR3 runs to 15 residues. Germline CDR1 SGDLS, CDR2 YYNGEE. With 0 bases removed from V and 6 bases from J, the gap between germline ends came to 13 bases.

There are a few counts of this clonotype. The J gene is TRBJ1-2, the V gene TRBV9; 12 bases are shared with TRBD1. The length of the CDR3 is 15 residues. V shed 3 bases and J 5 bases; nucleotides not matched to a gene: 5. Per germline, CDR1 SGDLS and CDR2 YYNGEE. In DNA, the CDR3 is TGTGCCAGCAGCGCCCGGGACAGGGGGCCGTATGGCTACACCTTC. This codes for CASSARDRGPYGYTF. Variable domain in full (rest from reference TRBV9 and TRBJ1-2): DSGVTQTPKHLITATGQRVTLRCSPRSGDLSVYWYQQSLDQGLQFLIQYYNGEERAKGNILERFSAQQFPDLHSELNLSSLELGDSALYFCASSARDRGPYGYTFGSGTRLTVV.

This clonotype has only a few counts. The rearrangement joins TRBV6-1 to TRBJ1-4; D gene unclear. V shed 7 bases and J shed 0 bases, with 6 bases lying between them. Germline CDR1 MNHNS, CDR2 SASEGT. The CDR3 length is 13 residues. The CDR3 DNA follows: TGTGCCAGCATGGGAACAACTAATGAAAAACTGTTTTTT. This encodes CASMGTTNEKLFF.

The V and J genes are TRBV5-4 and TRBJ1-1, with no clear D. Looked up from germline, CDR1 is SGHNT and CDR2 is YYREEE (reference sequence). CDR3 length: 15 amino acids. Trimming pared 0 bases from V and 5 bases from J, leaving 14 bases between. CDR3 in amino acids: CASSLAGQEGTEAFF. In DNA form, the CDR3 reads TGTGCCAGCAGCTTGGCCGGGCAGGAGGGAACTGAAGCTTTCTTT.

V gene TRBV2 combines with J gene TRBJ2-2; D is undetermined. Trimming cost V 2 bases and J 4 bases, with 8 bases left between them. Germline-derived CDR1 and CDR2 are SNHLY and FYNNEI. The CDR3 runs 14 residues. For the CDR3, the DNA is TGTGCCAGCAGTGAAACTATGACCACCGGGGAGCTGTTTTTT. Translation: CASSETMTTGELFF.

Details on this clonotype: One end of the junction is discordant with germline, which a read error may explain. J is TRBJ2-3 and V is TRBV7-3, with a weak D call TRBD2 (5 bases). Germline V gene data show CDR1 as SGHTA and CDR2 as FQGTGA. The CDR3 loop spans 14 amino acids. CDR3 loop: CASSITGLTDTQYF. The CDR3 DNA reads TGTGCCAGCAGCATAACCGGACTCACAGATACGCAGTATTTT.

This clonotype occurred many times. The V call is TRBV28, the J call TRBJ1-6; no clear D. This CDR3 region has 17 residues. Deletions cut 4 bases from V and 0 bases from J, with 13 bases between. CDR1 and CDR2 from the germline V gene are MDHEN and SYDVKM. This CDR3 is CASSSRRRSSYNSPLHF. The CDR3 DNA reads TGTGCCAGCAGTTCCAGACGGAGGAGCTCCTATAATTCACCCCTCCACTTT.

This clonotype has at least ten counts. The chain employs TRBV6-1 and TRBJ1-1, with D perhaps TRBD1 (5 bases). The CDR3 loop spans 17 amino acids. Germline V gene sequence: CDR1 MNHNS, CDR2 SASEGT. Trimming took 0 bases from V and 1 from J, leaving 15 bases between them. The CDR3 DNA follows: TGTGCCAGCAGTGAAGCGCTTCTTGGACAAAGGAACACTGAAGCTTTCTTT. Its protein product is CASSEALLGQRNTEAFF.

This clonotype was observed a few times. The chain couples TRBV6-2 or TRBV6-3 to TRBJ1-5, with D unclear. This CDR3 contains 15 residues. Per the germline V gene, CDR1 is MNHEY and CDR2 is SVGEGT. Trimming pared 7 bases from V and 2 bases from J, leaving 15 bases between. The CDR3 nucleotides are TGTGCCAGCATAGCGGGTTTTTGGGGCAATCAGCCCCAGCATTTT. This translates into CASIAGFWGNQPQHF.

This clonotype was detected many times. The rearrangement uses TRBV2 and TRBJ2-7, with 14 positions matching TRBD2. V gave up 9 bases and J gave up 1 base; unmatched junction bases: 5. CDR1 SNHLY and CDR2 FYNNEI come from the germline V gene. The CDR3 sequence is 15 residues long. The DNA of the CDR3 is TGTGCCAGAGGGACTAGCGGGAGCCCGTCCTACGAGCAGTACTTC. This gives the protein CARGTSGSPSYEQYF.

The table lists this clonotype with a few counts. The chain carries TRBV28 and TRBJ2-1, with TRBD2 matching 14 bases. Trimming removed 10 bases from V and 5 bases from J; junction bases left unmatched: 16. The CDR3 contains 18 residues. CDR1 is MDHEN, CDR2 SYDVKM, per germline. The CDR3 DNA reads TGTGCCACCAACCGGAGGGGACTAGCGGGAGACTTAGACAATGAGCAGTTCTTC. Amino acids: CATNRRGLAGDLDNEQFF.

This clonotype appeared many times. CDR3 protein: CSAARDTQGDEQFF. The DNA for the CDR3 is TGCAGTGCTGCCCGGGACACCCAAGGGGATGAGCAGTTCTTC. The chain employs TRBV20-1 and TRBJ2-1, with D possibly being TRBD1 (6 bases). Germline CDR1 reads DFQATT; CDR2 reads SNEGSKA (reference sequence). The CDR3 is 14 amino acids. The ends were cut back, 5 bases at V and 8 bases at J, with 19 bases in the middle.

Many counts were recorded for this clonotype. CDR3 amino acids: CASRQGTGTGDNEQFF. The CDR3 bases are TGTGCCAGCCGACAGGGGACAGGGACGGGAGACAATGAGCAGTTCTTC. V and J are TRBV7-2 and TRBJ2-1, with 9 bases aligning to TRBD1. The length of the CDR3 is 16 residues. J lost 5 bases, V lost 8 bases, and 13 bases had no gene match. Germline CDR1 and CDR2: SGHTA and FQGNSA.

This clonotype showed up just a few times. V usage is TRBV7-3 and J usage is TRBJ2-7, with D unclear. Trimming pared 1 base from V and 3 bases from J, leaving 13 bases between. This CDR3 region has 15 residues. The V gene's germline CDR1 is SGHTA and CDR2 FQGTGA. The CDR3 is CASSLNFGTNYEQYF. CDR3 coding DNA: TGTGCCAGCAGCTTAAACTTCGGCACCAACTACGAGCAGTACTTC. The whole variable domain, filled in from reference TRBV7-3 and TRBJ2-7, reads GAGVSQTPSNKVTEKGKYVELRCDPISGHTALYWYRQSLGQGPEFLIYFQGTGAADDSGLPNDRFFAVRPEGSVSTLKIQRTERGDSAVYLCASSLNFGTNYEQYFGPGTRLTVT.

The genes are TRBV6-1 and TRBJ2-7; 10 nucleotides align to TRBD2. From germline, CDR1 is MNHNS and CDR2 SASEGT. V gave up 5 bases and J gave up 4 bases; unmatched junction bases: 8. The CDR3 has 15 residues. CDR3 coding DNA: TGTGCCAGCAGTCCAAGCGGGAGGGCTGCTTACGAGCAGTACTTC. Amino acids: CASSPSGRAAYEQYF.

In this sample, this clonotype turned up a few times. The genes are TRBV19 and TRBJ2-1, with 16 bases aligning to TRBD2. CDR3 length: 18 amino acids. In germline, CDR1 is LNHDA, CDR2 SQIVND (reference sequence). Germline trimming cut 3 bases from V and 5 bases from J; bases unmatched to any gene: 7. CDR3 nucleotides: TGTGCCAGTAGTATGAAGGGACTAGCGGGAGGGCCCCACAATGAGCAGTTCTTC. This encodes CASSMKGLAGGPHNEQFF.

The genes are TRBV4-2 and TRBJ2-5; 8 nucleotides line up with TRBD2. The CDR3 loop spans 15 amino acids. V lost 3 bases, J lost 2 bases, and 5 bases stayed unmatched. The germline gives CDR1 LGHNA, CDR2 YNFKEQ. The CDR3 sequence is CASSHDSGKQETQYF. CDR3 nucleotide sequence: TGTGCCAGCAGCCATGATAGCGGGAAACAAGAGACCCAGTACTTC.

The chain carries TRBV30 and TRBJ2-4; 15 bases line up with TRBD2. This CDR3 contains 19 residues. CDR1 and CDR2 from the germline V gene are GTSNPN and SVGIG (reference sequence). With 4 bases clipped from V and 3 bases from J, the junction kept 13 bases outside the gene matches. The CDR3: CAWTSLPGLAGGGKNIQYF. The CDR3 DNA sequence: TGTGCCTGGACATCTCTTCCGGGACTAGCGGGAGGCGGCAAAAACATTCAGTACTTC.

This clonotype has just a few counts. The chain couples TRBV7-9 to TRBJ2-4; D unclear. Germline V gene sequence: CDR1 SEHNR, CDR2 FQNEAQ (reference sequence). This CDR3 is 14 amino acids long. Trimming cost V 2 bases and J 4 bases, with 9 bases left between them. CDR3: CASSLQEPKNIQYF. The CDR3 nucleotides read TGTGCCAGCAGCTTACAGGAACCTAAAAACATTCAGTACTTC.

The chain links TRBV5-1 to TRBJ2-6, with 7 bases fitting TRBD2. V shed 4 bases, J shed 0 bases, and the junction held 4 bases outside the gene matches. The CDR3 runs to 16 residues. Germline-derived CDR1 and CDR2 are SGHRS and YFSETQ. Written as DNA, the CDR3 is TGCGCCAGCAGCATTAGCGGGTCCTCTGGGGCCAACGTCCTGACTTTC. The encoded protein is CASSISGSSGANVLTF.

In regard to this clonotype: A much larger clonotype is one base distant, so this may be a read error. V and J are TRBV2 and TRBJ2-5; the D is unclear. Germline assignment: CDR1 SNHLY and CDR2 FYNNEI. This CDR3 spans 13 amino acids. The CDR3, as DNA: TGTGCCAGCAGTGAACAACAGCAAGAGACCCACTACTTC. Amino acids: CASSEQQQETHYF.

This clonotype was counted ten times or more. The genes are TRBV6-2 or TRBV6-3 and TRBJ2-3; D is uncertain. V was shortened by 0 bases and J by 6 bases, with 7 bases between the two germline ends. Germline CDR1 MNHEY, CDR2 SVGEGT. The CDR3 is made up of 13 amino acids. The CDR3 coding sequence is TGTGCCAGCAGTTACTCGACGGCGGATACGCAGTATTTT. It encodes CASSYSTADTQYF.